This T cell receptor beta chain derives from a study of cytomegalovirus exposure and HLA in healthy donors. In its sample, this clone was seen a few times. PCR involved 60 Vbeta and 13 Jbeta primers. Generated by immunoSEQ multiplex PCR, the TCRdb table keeps only in-frame clones and is missing some. The profile shows 160,000 or so clones, around 80% of them singletons. The trim removed 1 base at V and 4 bases at J, leaving 5 bases unmatched. The CDR3 length is 15 residues. Germline values: CDR1 SSHAT, CDR2 FNYEAQ (reference sequence). The chain employs TRBV7-7 and TRBJ2-5; 8 bases agree with TRBD1. The TCR sequence derives from a man aged 35-49 years in good health and CMV-seronegative. The sample consisted of PBMCs. The CDR3 bases are TGTGCCAGCAGCTTAGAGACAGGGGTGCGAGAGACCCAGTACTTC. Translating gives CASSLETGVRETQYF.